This T cell receptor (beta chain) came from a study of T cell repertoires in cytomegalovirus infection. Study in general: The authors relied on CMV epitopes, both recently identified HLA-C-restricted and well-studied HLA-B-restricted.

The germline gives CDR1 MNHEY, CDR2 SMNVEV (reference sequence). V was clipped by 6 bases and J by 4 bases, with 8 bases between them. This CDR3 comprises 12 residues. This clonotype has ten or more counts. What it recognizes is unknown. TCRdb passed the reads through MiXCR, listing each CDR3 protein once. This sample has around 570,000 distinct CDR3 sequences; almost 40% occur once, and the top ten carry around 48%. The sequencing used cultured PBMCs, collected from culture after CMV antigen stimulation. The sequence was obtained from a human donor in good health (CMV status not recorded). Some clones in this sample may be carry-over from other donors' samples. The chain joins TRBV27 to TRBJ2-3; no clear D gene. This CDR3 is CASSLSADTQYF. Written as DNA, the CDR3 is TGTGCCAGCAGCTTGAGTGCAGATACGCAGTATTTT.